This TCR beta chain derives from a study of beta chain features in type 1 diabetes. Whole-study findings and limits: Among all four CD4+ subsets, Type 1 diabetes patients had TCRB CDR3s that were moderately but significantly shorter.

V shed 6 bases and J shed 5 bases, with 10 bases lying between them. Germline V lookup: CDR1 SQVTM, CDR2 ANQGSEA. The CDR3 has 12 amino acids. This clone was counted only a few times. Its cognate antigen is unknown. The authors reverse transcribed all of the isolated RNA, so sequencing captured expressed TCRB transcripts. Libraries were prepared by immunoSEQ multiplex PCR; TCRdb keeps only in-frame clonotypes and omits some of them. The table has 150,000 to 200,000 clones, roughly 60% seen once. The specimen sequenced was naive CD4+ T cells from blood. The chain uses TRBV29-1 and TRBJ2-2; D gene uncertain. This clonotype was sampled from a man younger than 45 with type 1 diabetes. The CDR3 region is CSVRLSTGELFF. The CDR3 nucleotides read TGCAGCGTCCGTTTGTCAACCGGGGAGCTGTTTTTT.